The 32 T cell receptor beta chains below were found in one sample sequenced in a study of graft-versus-host responses after intestinal transplantation. Profiling relied on immunoSEQ multiplex PCR, and the TCRdb table lists in-frame clones only, not all of them. The sample includes about 39,000 clones, more than 90% seen only once; the top ten take over 0.2%. Their antigen targets remain unknown. Sequenced here: unstimulated CD8+ T cells sorted from spleen or lymph node cells, sampled before transplant. The source of these receptors is a human donor who was the organ donor for an intestinal transplant.

The chain links TRBV5-1 to TRBJ2-5; 10 bases fit TRBD1. The CDR3 consists of 15 residues. V shed 0 bases and J 3 bases; nucleotides not matched to a gene: 2. Germline V gene sequence: CDR1 SGHRS, CDR2 YFSETQ. For the CDR3, the DNA is TGCGCCAGCAGCTTGGTGACAGGGGGCAAAGAGACCCAGTACTTC. As protein: CASSLVTGGKETQYF.

This chain uses TRBV4-3 with TRBJ2-7; 10 bases fit TRBD2. The CDR3 loop spans 17 amino acids. V dropped 0 bases and J dropped 0; count of bases not matched to a gene: 5. Looked up from germline, CDR1 is LGHNA and CDR2 is YSLEER. CDR3 sequence: CASSQDSGGPSSYEQYF. The CDR3 nucleotides read TGCGCCAGCAGCCAAGATAGCGGGGGGCCCAGCTCCTACGAGCAGTACTTC.

This clone was seen a few times. The V call is TRBV4-3, the J call TRBJ1-2; the D gene is possibly TRBD1 (5 bases). The CDR3 has 16 residues. The V gene lost 0 bases and the J gene lost 6 bases, with 17 bases spanning the gap. Per germline, CDR1 LGHNA and CDR2 YSLEER. CDR3 bases: TGCGCCAGCAGCCAAGATCGGGTAGGGCGGGGGAATGGCTACACCTTC. Encoded protein: CASSQDRVGRGNGYTF.

J is TRBJ2-7 and V is TRBV7-8; 8 positions agree with TRBD1. Trimming at V came to 5 bases and at J to 8 bases, leaving 23 bases not matched to a gene. The CDR3 runs 18 residues. Germline-derived CDR1 and CDR2 are SGHVS and FQNEAQ. The CDR3 sequence: CASSLWALDEDRGNKQYF. As DNA, the CDR3 is TGTGCCAGCAGCCTTTGGGCATTAGATGAAGACAGGGGTAACAAGCAGTACTTC.

This rearrangement joins TRBV6-5 to TRBJ2-2; no clear D. The V end lost 2 bases, the J end lost 3 bases, and 1 base lay between the germline ends. The CDR3 consists of 12 residues. CDR1 MNHEY and CDR2 SVGAGI come from the germline V gene. The CDR3 spells CASSYHTGELFF. The CDR3 bases are TGTGCCAGCAGTTACCACACCGGGGAGCTGTTTTTT.

In this sample, this clone turned up once. This chain connects TRBV9 to TRBJ2-5; 9 nucleotides agree with TRBD2. This CDR3 spans 16 amino acids. In germline, CDR1 is SGDLS, CDR2 YYNGEE. V was clipped by 3 bases and J by 1 base; unmatched bases: 7. CDR3 region: CASSGPAGGLQETQYF. The CDR3 DNA follows: TGTGCCAGCAGCGGGCCAGCGGGGGGTCTCCAAGAGACCCAGTACTTC. Complete variable domain (other parts from reference TRBV9 and TRBJ2-5): DSGVTQTPKHLITATGQRVTLRCSPRSGDLSVYWYQQSLDQGLQFLIQYYNGEERAKGNILERFSAQQFPDLHSELNLSSLELGDSALYFCASSGPAGGLQETQYFGPGTRLLVL.

The V gene is TRBV27, the J gene TRBJ2-3; D is undetermined. V was shortened by 5 bases and J by 2 bases, with 11 bases between the two germline ends. Germline CDR1 MNHEY, CDR2 SMNVEV (reference sequence). CDR3 length equals 14 residues. The CDR3 DNA sequence: TGTGCCAGCAGTCTGAACTACCCCACAGATACGCAGTATTTT. Translation: CASSLNYPTDTQYF.

The V call is TRBV7-9, the J call TRBJ2-5; D is unclear. The CDR3 spans 11 residues. CDR1 and CDR2 (germline): SEHNR, FQNEAQ (reference sequence). V lost 7 bases and J lost 8, with 11 bases in between. CDR3 bases: TGTGCCAGCACGTGGGCCACCACCCAGTACTTC. Amino acids: CASTWATTQYF.

This rearrangement joins TRBV7-8 to TRBJ2-6, with D possibly matching TRBD2 (5 bases). Germline V CDR1 and CDR2: SGHVS, FQNEAQ. The CDR3 is 14 residues long. Trimming pared 6 bases from V and 6 bases from J, leaving 12 bases between. DNA for the CDR3: TGTGCCAGCAGAGCGGTGGACGAGGCCAACGTCCTGACTTTC. It encodes CASRAVDEANVLTF.

V and J are TRBV9 and TRBJ2-3; 10 bases align to TRBD2. Germline assignment: CDR1 SGDLS and CDR2 YYNGEE. V dropped 0 bases and J dropped 0; count of bases not matched to a gene: 16. The CDR3 spans 21 residues. CDR3 nucleotide sequence: TGTGCCAGCAGCGTAGATTCTCTAGCGGGGGCTGTCCTTTCTAGCACAGATACGCAGTATTTT. It specifies CASSVDSLAGAVLSSTDTQYF.

The V gene is TRBV27, the J gene TRBJ2-7; D might be TRBD1 (6 bases). The CDR3 length is 14 residues. CDR1 is MNHEY, CDR2 SMNVEV, per germline (reference sequence). The V and J ends lost 0 bases and 7 bases respectively, with 13 bases between them. The CDR3 DNA reads TGTGCCAGCAGTTTATCCATAACAGGGTTTGAGCAGTACTTC. Amino acids: CASSLSITGFEQYF.

V and J are TRBV4-3 and TRBJ1-2; D uncertain. The germline V gene encodes CDR1 LGHNA and CDR2 YSLEER. V was cut by 1 base and J by 4 bases, with 16 bases left in between. The CDR3 runs 16 residues. In nucleotides, the CDR3 is TGCGCCAGCAGCCAAGTCGCAGGTGACACGATCTATGGCTACACCTTC. It specifies CASSQVAGDTIYGYTF.

This chain's CDR3 is CASSLGAPGLAFSYEQYF. The DNA for the CDR3 is TGTGCCAGCAGCTTGGGGGCACCGGGACTAGCGTTCTCCTACGAGCAGTACTTC. The J gene is TRBJ2-7, the V gene TRBV5-4; 10 bases map to TRBD2. V lost 0 bases to trimming and J lost 0 bases; unmatched junction nucleotides: 9. CDR3 length equals 18 residues. Germline V CDR1 and CDR2: SGHNT, YYREEE (reference sequence).

The rearrangement joins TRBV19 to TRBJ1-5; D possibly corresponds to TRBD1 (6 bases). Germline V lookup: CDR1 LNHDA, CDR2 SQIVND (reference sequence). Trimming stripped 8 bases from V and 2 bases from J, with 13 bases between. This CDR3 region has 14 residues. DNA of the CDR3: TGTGCCAGTCAGGACGAGGGGGGCAATCAGCCCCAGCATTTT. It is translated as CASQDEGGNQPQHF.

The chain is built from TRBV6-1 and TRBJ1-6; no clear D gene. The V end lost 4 bases, the J end lost 8 bases, and 15 bases lay between the germline ends. The length of the CDR3 is 15 residues. CDR1 and CDR2 (germline): MNHNS, SASEGT. The CDR3 protein is CASSAFGAADSPLHF. In nucleotides, the CDR3 is TGTGCCAGCAGTGCTTTTGGCGCGGCGGATTCACCCCTCCACTTT.

For this clone: The same CDR3 can be traced to other DNA sequences in this sample. This chain connects TRBV6-5 to TRBJ2-1; TRBD2 agrees at 8 bases. Germline V gives CDR1 MNHEY, CDR2 SVGAGI. Trimming at V came to 5 bases and at J to 2 bases, leaving 2 bases not matched to a gene. The CDR3 consists of 14 residues. This CDR3 reads CASSAGGPYNEQFF. The CDR3 DNA follows: TGTGCCAGCAGTGCGGGGGGCCCCTACAATGAGCAGTTCTTC.

The chain has TRBV27 and TRBJ2-2, with D perhaps assigned TRBD1 or TRBD2 (6 bases each). The CDR3 extends over 16 amino acids. Trimming pared 2 bases from V and 5 bases from J, leaving 15 bases between. Germline values: CDR1 MNHEY, CDR2 SMNVEV (reference sequence). The CDR3 DNA reads TGTGCCAGCAGTTTACCCATAGGGGGGAGGACCGGGGAGCTGTTTTTT. Translation: CASSLPIGGRTGELFF.

The rearrangement uses TRBV6-4 and TRBJ1-1, with D maybe TRBD1 (6 bases). Germline lookup yields CDR1 MRHNA and CDR2 SNTAGT. There are 18 residues in the CDR3. V lost 2 bases, J lost 1 base, and 20 bases lay in between. The CDR3 protein is CASSDPRTGDTPNTEAFF. CDR3 coding DNA: TGTGCCAGCAGTGACCCTCGGACCGGGGACACACCGAACACTGAAGCTTTCTTT.

The chain is built from TRBV9 and TRBJ1-1, with D possibly matching TRBD1 (5 bases). Per germline, CDR1 SGDLS and CDR2 YYNGEE. V lost 4 bases and J lost 1, with 14 bases in between. This CDR3 has 15 amino acids. The CDR3 sequence is CASSIGGTGNTEAFF. Here the CDR3 DNA reads TGTGCCAGCAGCATCGGAGGCACAGGGAACACTGAAGCTTTCTTT. The complete variable domain, with remaining parts taken from reference TRBV9 and TRBJ1-1, reads DSGVTQTPKHLITATGQRVTLRCSPRSGDLSVYWYQQSLDQGLQFLIQYYNGEERAKGNILERFSAQQFPDLHSELNLSSLELGDSALYFCASSIGGTGNTEAFFGQGTRLTVV.

V usage is TRBV2 and J usage is TRBJ1-2; D perhaps matches TRBD1 (6 bases). With 0 bases removed from V and 8 bases from J, the gap between germline ends came to 16 bases. The CDR3 is 15 amino acids. Germline CDR1 and CDR2: SNHLY and FYNNEI. The CDR3 protein is CASSEALWAGEGYTF. The CDR3 DNA reads TGTGCCAGCAGTGAAGCGCTTTGGGCAGGGGAGGGCTACACCTTC.

The V and J genes are TRBV7-3 and TRBJ2-7, with D possibly being TRBD2 (5 bases). The V gene lost 5 bases and the J gene lost 0 bases, with 11 bases spanning the gap. Germline lookup yields CDR1 SGHTA and CDR2 FQGTGA. The CDR3 totals 14 residues. CDR3 sequence: CASSLGLGSYEQYF. The CDR3 DNA reads as TGTGCCAGCAGCCTCGGACTCGGCTCCTACGAGCAGTACTTC.

The chain is built from TRBV20-1 and TRBJ2-7; D ambiguous. CDR3 length: 11 amino acids. The V and J ends lost 6 bases and 2 bases respectively, with 8 bases between them. Germline-derived CDR1 and CDR2 are DFQATT and SNEGSKA (reference sequence). CDR3: CSAFRAYEQYF. The CDR3 coding sequence is TGCAGTGCCTTCCGTGCCTACGAGCAGTACTTC.

This clone appeared once. V usage is TRBV4-3 and J usage is TRBJ2-2; a possible D gene is TRBD2 (6 bases). CDR1 is LGHNA, CDR2 YSLEER, per germline. The CDR3 has 14 amino acids. V dropped 4 bases and J dropped 3 bases, with 9 bases sitting between them. In DNA form, the CDR3 reads TGCGCCAGCAGCCTCGGGACTTACACCGGGGAGCTGTTTTTT. It encodes CASSLGTYTGELFF.

This chain links TRBV5-1 with TRBJ2-7, with TRBD2 identical over 12 bases. The junction had 4 bases not matched to a gene; V was cut back by 0 bases and J by 3 bases. The germline CDR1 and CDR2 sequences are SGHRS and YFSETQ. CDR3 length equals 16 residues. The CDR3 DNA reads as TGCGCCAGCAGCTTGGGACTAGCGGGGGTCAACTACGAGCAGTACTTC. Its protein is CASSLGLAGVNYEQYF.

The J gene is TRBJ2-4, the V gene TRBV4-1; 9 positions match TRBD2. The CDR3 spans 16 residues. Germline V gene data show CDR1 as MGHRA and CDR2 as YSYEKL. V shed 0 bases, J shed 7 bases, and the junction held 7 bases outside the gene matches. The CDR3, as DNA: TGCGCCAGCAGCCAAGAAGCGGGGGGACCTGGGAACATTCAGTACTTC. Translation gives CASSQEAGGPGNIQYF.

The chain has TRBV29-1 and TRBJ2-7; 8 bases fit TRBD1. J lost 0 bases, V lost 4 bases, and 2 bases had no gene match. Germline V gene lookup returns CDR1 SQVTM and CDR2 ANQGSEA. This CDR3 is 13 amino acids long. The CDR3 sequence is CSVAGTGSYEQYF. DNA for the CDR3: TGCAGCGTTGCTGGGACAGGCTCCTACGAGCAGTACTTC.

The V and J genes are TRBV6-5 and TRBJ2-2; TRBD2 matches at 8 bases. Germline CDR1 MNHEY, CDR2 SVGAGI. The trim removed 6 bases at V and 5 bases at J, leaving 2 bases unmatched. The CDR3 is 13 residues long. The CDR3 DNA reads TGTGCCAGCAGGGGACTAGATACCGGGGAGCTGTTTTTT. It codes for CASRGLDTGELFF.

Here the CDR3 reads CASSYLAGTGESPLHF. The CDR3 bases are TGTGCCAGCAGTTACCTCGCCGGGACAGGGGAATCACCCCTCCACTTT. This chain connects TRBV6-6 to TRBJ1-6; TRBD1 agrees at 10 bases. From germline, CDR1 is MNHNY and CDR2 SVGAGI (reference sequence). Losses at the gene ends were 2 bases for V and 10 bases for J; bases not matched to a gene: 8. CDR3 size: 16 residues.

V usage is TRBV27 and J usage is TRBJ2-7; 13 bases are a match to TRBD2. The trim removed 5 bases at V and 3 bases at J, leaving 4 bases unmatched. The CDR3 extends over 15 amino acids. Germline V gene sequence: CDR1 MNHEY, CDR2 SMNVEV (reference sequence). Here the CDR3 DNA reads TGTGCCAGCAGTCAGACTAGCGGGGGGATCTACGAGCAGTACTTC. Protein product: CASSQTSGGIYEQYF.

The rearrangement links TRBV2 to TRBJ2-7, with D maybe TRBD2 (6 bases). Germline V gene data show CDR1 as SNHLY and CDR2 as FYNNEI. The CDR3 is made up of 15 amino acids. V dropped 0 bases and J dropped 3 bases, with 12 bases sitting between them. The CDR3 DNA follows: TGTGCCAGCAGTGAAGCGCGGGGTTCTTTCTACGAGCAGTACTTC. Translating gives CASSEARGSFYEQYF.

The V call is TRBV4-1, the J call TRBJ2-3; weak D call: TRBD1 (6 bases). The V gene's germline CDR1 is MGHRA and CDR2 YSYEKL. V lost 1 base to trimming and J lost 2 bases, with 13 bases between them. The CDR3 is 16 amino acids. The CDR3 DNA reads TGCGCCAGCAGCCAAGCTGGGGACACTACCACAGATACGCAGTATTTT. Its translation is CASSQAGDTTTDTQYF.

This sequence joins TRBV7-9 and TRBJ2-3; TRBD2 matches 8 bases. The germline CDR1 and CDR2 sequences are SEHNR and FQNEAQ (reference sequence). With 4 bases clipped from V and 3 bases from J, the junction kept 12 bases outside the gene matches. The CDR3 sequence is 17 residues long. The DNA of the CDR3 is TGTGCCAGCAGCTCTCCCGGCAGCCAGCGGGGGACAGATACGCAGTATTTT. Amino acid sequence: CASSSPGSQRGTDTQYF.